Listed below are T cell receptor beta chains from one sample, sequenced in a study of blood T cells in healthy people across ages. Each CDR3 protein gets one entry after TCRdb re-called the 5' RACE reads with MiXCR. The sample holds around 690,000 distinct CDR3 sequences, 58% seen once. Material: blood. These receptors originate from a man aged 60-69 years in good health. The CDR3 runs from the conserved cysteine through the conserved F or W. D genes are given only for firm matches. Rows give clone size only sometimes, using once, few, many, or a class for an expanded clone.

abundance	v_gene	d_gene	j_gene	CDR3aa	CDR3nt
-	TRBV7-9	-	TRBJ2-5	CASSPGGGGTQYF	TGTGCCAGCAGCCCCGGCGGAGGAGGGACCCAGTACTTC
-	TRBV5-5	-	TRBJ2-7	CASSLALNSGEQYF	TGTGCCAGCAGCTTGGCTTTGAACTCCGGCGAGCAGTACTTC
few	TRBV29-1	TRBD2	TRBJ2-3	CSAPGGSADTQYF	TGCAGCGCCCCGGGGGGGAGCGCAGATACGCAGTATTTT
many	TRBV20-1	TRBD2	TRBJ2-5	CSAIGLAGTQETQYF	TGCAGTGCTATCGGCCTAGCGGGGACGCAAGAGACCCAGTACTTC
-	TRBV7-2	-	TRBJ2-5	CASSLAVGDPGTQYF	TGTGCCAGCAGCTTAGCGGTGGGGGACCCTGGGACCCAGTACTTC
-	TRBV12-3/TRBV12-4	-	TRBJ2-3	CASSSRSTTDTQYF	TGTGCCAGCTCCTCAAGGAGTACCACAGATACGCAGTATTTT
-	TRBV5-1	TRBD2	TRBJ2-7	CASSWGLAGAGIEQYF	TGCGCCAGCAGCTGGGGGCTAGCGGGGGCCGGTATCGAGCAGTACTTC
-	TRBV6-5	TRBD2	TRBJ2-1	CASRSGGAFNEQFF	TGTGCCAGCAGAAGCGGGGGGGCCTTCAATGAGCAGTTCTTC
once	TRBV2	-	TRBJ2-7	CASSEESSYNEQYF	TGTGCCAGCAGTGAGGAAAGCTCCTACAATGAGCAGTACTTC
few	TRBV7-2	-	TRBJ2-1	CASSSALYNEQFF	TGTGCCAGCAGCTCGGCTTTGTATAATGAGCAGTTCTTC
-	TRBV20-1	TRBD1	TRBJ2-1	CSASKTGGNENEQFF	TGCAGTGCTAGTAAGACAGGGGGGAACGAGAATGAGCAGTTCTTC
-	TRBV6-1	-	TRBJ2-2	CASQGNTGELFF	TGTGCCAGCCAGGGGAACACCGGGGAGCTGTTTTTT
once	TRBV20-1	-	TRBJ2-1	CSARDEGGSNEQFF	TGCAGTGCTAGAGATGAGGGGGGATCGAATGAGCAGTTCTTC
-	TRBV18	TRBD2	TRBJ2-1	CASSASGANNEQFF	TGTGCCAGCTCGGCTAGCGGGGCCAACAATGAGCAGTTCTTC
-	TRBV29-1	-	TRBJ1-2	CSDGQLYGYTF	TGCAGCGACGGACAGCTCTATGGCTACACCTTC
-	TRBV20-1	TRBD2	TRBJ2-3	CSTSGGSADTQYF	TGCAGTACTAGCGGGGGGTCAGCAGATACGCAGTATTTT
-	TRBV6-5	-	TRBJ1-1	CASSTLTANTEAFF	TGTGCCAGCAGTACACTGACGGCAAACACTGAAGCTTTCTTT
-	TRBV3-1	-	TRBJ2-3	CASSQEIRPSLGTQYF	TGTGCCAGCAGCCAAGAAATTCGCCCGTCCCTCGGTACGCAGTATTTT
-	TRBV6-6	-	TRBJ1-2	CASSYVPSYGYTF	TGTGCCAGCAGTTACGTGCCGAGCTATGGCTACACCTTC
few	TRBV27	TRBD2	TRBJ2-5	CASSGLAGLETQYF	TGTGCCAGCAGTGGACTAGCGGGGCTGGAGACCCAGTACTTC
-	TRBV6-2/TRBV6-3	TRBD2	TRBJ2-5	CASSYSLGLAGPTETQYF	TGTGCCAGCAGTTACTCTTTAGGACTAGCGGGGCCGACAGAGACCCAGTACTTC
many	TRBV3-1	-	TRBJ2-5	CASSQDRWSALPTQETQYF	TGTGCCAGCAGCCAAGATCGTTGGTCGGCCCTCCCGACACAAGAGACCCAGTACTTC
few	TRBV28	-	TRBJ1-2	CASDPGGARNYGYTF	TGTGCCAGCGATCCGGGGGGGGCGCGGAACTATGGCTACACCTTC
few	TRBV28	-	TRBJ1-5	CASTGGDQPQHF	TGTGCCAGCACTGGGGGTGATCAGCCCCAGCATTTT
-	TRBV7-9	-	TRBJ1-2	CASSLGVVPGYGYTF	TGTGCCAGCAGCTTAGGAGTGGTGCCGGGGTATGGCTACACCTTC
-	TRBV5-1	TRBD2	TRBJ2-5	CASSFLSGGAEETQYF	TGCGCCAGCAGCTTCCTTAGCGGGGGGGCCGAGGAGACCCAGTACTTC
-	TRBV11-2	-	TRBJ2-5	CASSLDPLGGIGTQYF	TGTGCCAGCAGCTTAGACCCGCTAGGGGGGATCGGGACCCAGTACTTC
-	TRBV4-1	TRBD1	TRBJ2-4	CASSRTGFGAKNIQYF	TGCGCCAGCAGCAGGACAGGGTTTGGAGCCAAAAACATTCAGTACTTC
-	TRBV20-1	-	TRBJ2-1	CSAKLPHRDYNEQFF	TGCAGTGCCAAGCTTCCTCACAGGGATTACAATGAGCAGTTCTTC
-	TRBV4-1	TRBD1	TRBJ2-3	CASSQDDRATDTQYF	TGCGCCAGCAGCCAAGATGACAGGGCCACAGATACGCAGTATTTT
-	TRBV5-1	-	TRBJ2-7	CASSATPSYEQYF	TGCGCCAGCAGCGCGACACCCTCCTACGAGCAGTACTTC
-	TRBV18	TRBD1	TRBJ1-2	CASSTGGSANYGYTF	TGTGCCAGCTCGACAGGGGGTTCCGCTAACTATGGCTACACCTTC
-	TRBV7-6	-	TRBJ2-5	CASSLTGRVLEAQYF	TGTGCCAGCAGCTTAACGGGACGGGTCCTGGAGGCCCAGTACTTC
-	TRBV9	-	TRBJ2-6	CASSANPGANVLTF	TGTGCCAGCAGTGCGAACCCGGGGGCCAACGTCCTGACTTTC
-	TRBV20-1	-	TRBJ2-3	CSASSGAGTDAQYF	TGCAGTGCTTCTTCTGGGGCCGGCACAGATGCGCAGTATTTT
-	TRBV5-6	TRBD1	TRBJ1-1	CASSWGQRLGHEAFF	TGTGCCAGCAGCTGGGGACAGAGGTTGGGCCATGAAGCTTTCTTT
-	TRBV11-2	-	TRBJ1-2	CASSSGRQTYGYTF	TGTGCCAGCAGCTCGGGACGGCAAACCTATGGCTACACCTTC
few	TRBV6-6	TRBD1	TRBJ2-4	CASSPTGVTKNIQYF	TGTGCCAGCAGCCCTACAGGGGTAACGAAAAACATTCAGTACTTC
few	TRBV5-1	-	TRBJ2-2	CASNGGNTGELFF	TGCGCCAGCAACGGGGGGAACACCGGGGAGCTGTTTTTT
-	TRBV20-1	-	TRBJ2-5	CSAREYGSYNEQYF	TGCAGTGCTAGAGAATATGGCTCCTACAATGAGCAGTACTTC
-	TRBV12-3/TRBV12-4	-	TRBJ1-2	CASGSRDLYGYTF	TGTGCCAGCGGGAGCAGGGACCTATATGGCTACACCTTC
-	TRBV6-1	TRBD1	TRBJ2-5	CAGTGGYRETQYF	TGTGCCGGCACAGGGGGCTATCGAGAGACCCAGTACTTC
-	TRBV6-5	-	TRBJ1-6	CASSPEGNYNSPLHF	TGTGCCAGCAGCCCGGAGGGTAACTATAATTCACCCCTCCACTTT
-	TRBV6-6	TRBD1	TRBJ1-2	CASSYSTGQGARGYTF	TGTGCCAGCAGTTACTCGACGGGACAGGGGGCGCGGGGCTACACCTTC
-	TRBV6-1	TRBD1	TRBJ2-2	CASSDLGQGPGELFF	TGTGCCAGCAGTGACCTGGGACAGGGGCCGGGGGAGCTGTTTTTT
few	TRBV4-1	TRBD1	TRBJ2-7	CASSQVDRGPSYEQYF	TGCGCCAGCAGCCAAGTTGACAGGGGTCCCTCCTACGAGCAGTACTTC